This T cell receptor (beta chain) stems from a study of blood T cell repertoires in COVID-19. Libraries were prepared by immunoSEQ multiplex PCR; TCRdb keeps only in-frame clonotypes and omits some of them. The sample gives about 420,000 clones, about 87% of which show up once; 0.8% to 1% is in the top ten. There are 14 residues in the CDR3. With 4 bases clipped from V and 3 bases from J, the junction kept 4 bases outside the gene matches. The V gene's germline CDR1 is SGHRS and CDR2 YFSETQ. The gene calls are TRBV5-1 and TRBJ1-2, with 9 nucleotides matching TRBD1. Sample: peripheral blood. This receptor was obtained from a man aged 18 to 30 with COVID-19, enrolled during active disease. The CDR3 protein is CASSGWDRDYGYTF. The DNA for the CDR3 is TGCGCCAGCAGCGGATGGGACAGGGACTATGGCTACACCTTC.